The 2 T cell receptor beta chains below all came from one sample that was sequenced in a study of blood T cell repertoires in COVID-19. Assay: immunoSEQ multiplex PCR; the TCRdb copy retains only in-frame clones and omits some. The sample holds 140,000 to 150,000 clones, around 91% seen once. The sample consisted of peripheral blood. All receptors come from a man younger than 35 with COVID-19, enrolled during active disease.

The chain is built from TRBV27 and TRBJ2-7; 12 bases are shared with TRBD1. The V and J ends lost 2 bases and 4 bases, in that order; junction bases with no gene match: 3. The germline V gene has CDR1 MNHEY and CDR2 SMNVEV (reference sequence). This CDR3 is built from 15 residues. The CDR3 spells CASSLVGQGAYEQYF. The DNA for the CDR3 is TGTGCCAGCAGTTTAGTGGGACAGGGGGCGTACGAGCAGTACTTC.

This rearrangement joins TRBV28 to TRBJ1-6; TRBD1 is a possible D gene (6 bases). Germline CDR1 is MDHEN and CDR2 is SYDVKM. The CDR3 covers 14 residues. Trimming stripped 9 bases from V and 6 bases from J, with 15 bases between. This CDR3 is CASNRQVFNSPLHF. CDR3 coding DNA: TGTGCCAGTAATCGACAGGTCTTTAATTCACCCCTCCACTTT.